This entry is about one T cell receptor beta chain. Its specific antigen is unknown. No base-level quality is on record; no much larger clone is a single base apart. The sample comes from a study of T cell responses to AZD1222 COVID-19 vaccine (dated by TCRdb to the early 2020s). As for the study more broadly: Because spike-specific TCR depth and breadth did not differ between the two schedules, AZD1222 recipients who got a second dose at roughly 4 weeks were pooled with those who got a second dose at roughly 12 weeks. TCR sequencing was performed for over 230 trial participants, of whom about 210 were given two doses of AZD1222 and some 26 were given two doses of MenACWY control vaccine. Enrollment into the trials was organized by age into subgroups of 18-55, 56-69 and 70-plus years, and those subgroups contained about 160, 30 and 59 TCR-sequenced participants, respectively.

This specimen's time point label, per the study, means: baseline before first vaccination. Vaccinee samples came from UK trials COV001 and COV002, including a single-blind randomized controlled phase 2/3 trial of AZD1222 (ChAdOx1 nCoV-19) in healthy adults. For TCRbeta chain sequencing, PBMC samples were collected from trial participants at day 0 and at day 28 after the second dose. Reading the germline V gene gives CDR1 SGHAT and CDR2 FQNNGV. V is pared back by 1 base and J by 3 bases, with 13 bases lying between the germline termini. Its CDR3 holds 15 amino acids, cysteine through phenylalanine. The kept DNA is CDR3 alone, 45 bases in frame from the first base. The CDR3 regions of human TCRbeta chains were analyzed by immunosequencing. In the paper's pipeline: TCRs in the repertoires were compared against a reference library of SARS-CoV-2-specific TCRs that had been generated with the MIRA antigen-specificity platform. Breadth was defined as the fraction of unique TCRs that were SARS-CoV-2-associated, and depth was defined as the fraction of total T cells that were SARS-CoV-2-associated. Using the MIRA data, each spike-specific TCR was assigned both to the spike region to which the TCR was reactive and to a CD4 or CD8 class. Log10-transformed breadth and depth values were compared by one-way ANOVA with Sidak's multiple comparisons tests. The table was pulled from immuneACCESS by TCRdb, which kept in-frame rearrangements only. Such tables lose some clones; where checked, under half of the loss comes from unresolved V genes, and the rest has no known cause. The V and J calls and clone size come from that table; D and trimming were worked out from the DNA. For this sample there are over 70,000 clones; roughly 88% appear just once. The ten biggest clones cover approximately 5.5% of the sample.

Broad study findings and their caveats: Vaccine-associated CD4 TCRs spanned the whole spike protein, with dominant responses in regions 160-218 and 743-854. Conclusions about previously exposed vaccinees are limited, since just a handful of AZD1222 recipients were seropositive for SARS-CoV-2 at baseline. Because no day 14 peak-response samples were available, the repertoires could be characterized only after the peak T cell response. The 56-69-year group was small, and its depth increase did not reach significance, likely because of low power. Participants were mostly white British, with more females than males. The authors suggested clonal diversity may have been underestimated. Reportedly, close to half of the unique spike-specific TCRs recognized epitopes lying outside the regions that are mutated in the B.1.351 and B.1.1.7 variants. Spike-specific TCR breadth and depth rose significantly after two AZD1222 doses compared with day 0 and with MenACWY recipients.

The TCR sequence derives from an adult in good health. The receptor chain draws on TRBV11-2 and TRBJ2-7; TRBD1 is possibly the D segment (6 matching bases). The sequencing used peripheral blood, collected on day 0 of AZD1222 vaccination. This receptor carries the CDR3 CASSLGAGTHYEQYF. Read as DNA, the sequence is TGTGCCAGCAGCTTAGGTGCCGGGACACACTACGAGCAGTACTTC.